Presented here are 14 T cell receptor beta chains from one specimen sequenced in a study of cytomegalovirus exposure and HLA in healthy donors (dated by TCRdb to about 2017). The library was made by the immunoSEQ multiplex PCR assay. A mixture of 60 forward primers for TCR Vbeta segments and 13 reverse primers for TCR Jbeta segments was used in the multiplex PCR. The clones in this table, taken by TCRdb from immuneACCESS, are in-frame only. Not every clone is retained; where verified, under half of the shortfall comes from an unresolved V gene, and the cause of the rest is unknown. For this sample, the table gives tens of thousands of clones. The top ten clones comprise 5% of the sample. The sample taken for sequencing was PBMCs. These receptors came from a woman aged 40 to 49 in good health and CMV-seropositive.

In DNA form, the CDR3 reads TGTGCCAGCAGCCTATTCATTGGGCCTCCCGGGGAGCTGTTTTTT. This translates into CASSLFIGPPGELFF. The chain joins TRBV11-1 to TRBJ2-2, with no clear D. Germline values: CDR1 SGHAT, CDR2 FQDESV (reference sequence). Trimming removed 5 bases at V and 6 bases at J, with 16 bases between. The CDR3 is 15 residues long. The complete variable domain, with remaining parts taken from reference TRBV11-1 and TRBJ2-2, reads EAEVAQSPRYKITEKSQAVAFWCDPISGHATLYWYRQILGQGPELLVQFQDESVVDDSQLPKDRFSAERLKGVDSTLKIQPAELGDSAMYLCASSLFIGPPGELFFGEGSRLTVL.

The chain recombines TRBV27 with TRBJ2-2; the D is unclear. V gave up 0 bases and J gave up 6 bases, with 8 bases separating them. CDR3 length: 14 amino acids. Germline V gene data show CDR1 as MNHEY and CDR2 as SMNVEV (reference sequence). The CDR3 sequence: CASSLSIGSGELFF. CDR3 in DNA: TGTGCCAGCAGTTTATCGATCGGTTCCGGGGAGCTGTTTTTT.

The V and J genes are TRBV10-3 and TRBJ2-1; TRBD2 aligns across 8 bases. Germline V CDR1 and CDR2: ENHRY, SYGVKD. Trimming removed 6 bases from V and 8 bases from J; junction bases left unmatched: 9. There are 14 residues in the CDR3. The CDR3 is CAIRGTSGDDEQFF. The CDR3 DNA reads TGTGCCATCAGGGGGACTAGTGGGGACGATGAGCAGTTCTTC.

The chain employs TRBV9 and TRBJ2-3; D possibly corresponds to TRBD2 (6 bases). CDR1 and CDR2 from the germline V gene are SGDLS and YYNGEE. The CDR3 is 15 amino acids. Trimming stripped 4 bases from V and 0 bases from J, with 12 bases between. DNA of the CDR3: TGTGCCAGCAGCCCGCTCGGGAGAAGCACAGATACGCAGTATTTT. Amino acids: CASSPLGRSTDTQYF.

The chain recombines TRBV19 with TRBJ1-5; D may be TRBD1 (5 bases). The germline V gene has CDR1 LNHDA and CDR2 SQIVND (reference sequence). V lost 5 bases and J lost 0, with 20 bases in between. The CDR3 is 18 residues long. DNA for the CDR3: TGTGCCAGTAGTTCCTTTGTAGAGACAGACGGTAGCAATCAGCCCCAGCATTTT. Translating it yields CASSSFVETDGSNQPQHF. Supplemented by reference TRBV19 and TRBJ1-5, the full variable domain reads DGGITQSPKYLFRKEGQNVTLSCEQNLNHDAMYWYRQDPGQGLRLIYYSQIVNDFQKGDIAEGYSVSREKKESFPLTVTSAQKNPTAFYLCASSSFVETDGSNQPQHFGDGTRLSIL.

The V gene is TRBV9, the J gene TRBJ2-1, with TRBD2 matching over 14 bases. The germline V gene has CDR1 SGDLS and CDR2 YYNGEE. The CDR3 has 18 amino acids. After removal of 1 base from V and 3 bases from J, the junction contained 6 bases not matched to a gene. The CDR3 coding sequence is TGTGCCAGCAGCGTAATGGGACTAGCGGGGGACCACTACAATGAGCAGTTCTTC. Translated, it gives CASSVMGLAGDHYNEQFF.

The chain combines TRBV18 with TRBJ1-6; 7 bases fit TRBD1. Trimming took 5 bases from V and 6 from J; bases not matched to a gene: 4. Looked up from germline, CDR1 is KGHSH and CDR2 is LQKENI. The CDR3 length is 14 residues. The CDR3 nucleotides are TGTGCCAGCTCAAGTCGGGACAGTAATTCACCCCTCCACTTT. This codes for CASSSRDSNSPLHF.

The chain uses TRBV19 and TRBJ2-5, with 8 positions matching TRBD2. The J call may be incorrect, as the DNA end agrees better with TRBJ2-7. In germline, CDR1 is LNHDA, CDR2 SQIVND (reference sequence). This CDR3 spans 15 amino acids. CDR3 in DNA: TGTGCCAGTAGTATTTCCAGCGGGAGTGCCAACGAGCAGTACTTC. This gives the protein CASSISSGSANEQYF.

CDR3 bases: TGTGCCAGCTCCCCGGGGTTGGACAGGGTAGGAGGAGGCTACACCTTC. Its protein product is CASSPGLDRVGGGYTF. The chain combines TRBV18 with TRBJ1-2; 8 bases fit TRBD1. This CDR3 spans 16 amino acids. Unmatched junction bases numbered 17, after V lost 6 bases and J lost 8 bases. Germline CDR1 is KGHSH and CDR2 is LQKENI.

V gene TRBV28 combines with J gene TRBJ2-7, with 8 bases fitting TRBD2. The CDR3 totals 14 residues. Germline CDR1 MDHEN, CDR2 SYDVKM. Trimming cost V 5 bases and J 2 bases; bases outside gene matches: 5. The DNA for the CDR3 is TGTGCCAGCAGTCCTACGGGGGGGACCTACGAGCAGTACTTC. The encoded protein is CASSPTGGTYEQYF.

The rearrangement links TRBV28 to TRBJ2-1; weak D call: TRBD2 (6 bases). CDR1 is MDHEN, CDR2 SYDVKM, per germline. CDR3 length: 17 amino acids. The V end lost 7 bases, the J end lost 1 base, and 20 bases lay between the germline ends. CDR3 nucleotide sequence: TGTGCCAGCACCCCCGCGGGGACGAGAGATTCCTACAATGAGCAGTTCTTC. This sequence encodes CASTPAGTRDSYNEQFF.

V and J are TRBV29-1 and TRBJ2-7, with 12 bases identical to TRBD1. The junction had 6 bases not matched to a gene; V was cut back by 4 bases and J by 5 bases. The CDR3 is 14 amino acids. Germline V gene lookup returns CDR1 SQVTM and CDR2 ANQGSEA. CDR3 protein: CSVGGQGALHEQYF. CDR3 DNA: TGCAGCGTTGGGGGACAGGGGGCTTTGCACGAGCAGTACTTC.

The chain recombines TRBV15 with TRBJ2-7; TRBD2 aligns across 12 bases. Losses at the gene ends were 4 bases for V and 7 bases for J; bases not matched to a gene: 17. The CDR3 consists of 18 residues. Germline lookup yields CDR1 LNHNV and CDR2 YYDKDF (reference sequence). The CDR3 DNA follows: TGTGCCACCAGCAAAGGTATCCTTGGACTAGCGGGAAGGGGTGAGCAGTACTTC. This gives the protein CATSKGILGLAGRGEQYF.

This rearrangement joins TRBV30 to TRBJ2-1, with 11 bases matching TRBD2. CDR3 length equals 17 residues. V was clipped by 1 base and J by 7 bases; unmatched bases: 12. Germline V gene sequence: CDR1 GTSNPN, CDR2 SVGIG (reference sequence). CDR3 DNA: TGTGCCTGGAGTGACCCGGGACTAGCGGACCTTTGGAATGAGCAGTTCTTC. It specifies CAWSDPGLADLWNEQFF. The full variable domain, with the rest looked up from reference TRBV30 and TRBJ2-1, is SQTIHQWPATLVQPVGSPLSLECTVEGTSNPNLYWYRQAAGRGLQLLFYSVGIGQISSEVPQNLSASRPQDRQFILSSKKLLLSDSGFYLCAWSDPGLADLWNEQFFGPGTRLTVL.